A single sample is the source of the 23 T cell receptor beta chains below, sequenced in a study of monozygotic twins with cystic fibrosis. Here immunoSEQ multiplex PCR was the method, and the copy in TCRdb shows in-frame clones only, minus some. The data hold 15,000 to 20,000 clones, with about 97% observed a single time. Specimen: blood. The receptors were sampled from a woman aged 25 to 45 with cystic fibrosis.

CDR3 sequence: CASSERQRNTEAFF. The CDR3 nucleotides read TGTGCCAGCAGCGAAAGACAGAGGAACACTGAAGCTTTCTTT. V and J are TRBV7-6 and TRBJ1-1; tentatively, D is TRBD1 (5 bases). The CDR3 has 14 amino acids. Germline CDR1 reads SGHVS; CDR2 reads FNYEAQ. V was pared by 5 bases and J by 1 base, with 11 bases between. Based on the CDR3 plus reference TRBV7-6 and TRBJ1-1, the full variable domain is GAGVSQSPRYKVTKRGQDVALRCDPISGHVSLYWYRQALGQGPEFLTYFNYEAQQDKSGLPNDRFSAERPEGSISTLTIQRTEQRDSAMYRCASSERQRNTEAFFGQGTRLTVV.

This chain links TRBV19 with TRBJ2-3, with 13 positions matching TRBD2. Germline CDR1 and CDR2: LNHDA and SQIVND (reference sequence). V lost 10 bases, J lost 3 bases, and 7 bases stayed unmatched. The CDR3 is 15 amino acids. The CDR3 DNA sequence: TGTGCCACCGCACTAGCGGGGGGGCCGACAGATACGCAGTATTTT. It yields the protein CATALAGGPTDTQYF.

V is TRBV5-1 and J is TRBJ2-5; 11 bases fit TRBD1. Looked up from germline, CDR1 is SGHRS and CDR2 is YFSETQ. V lost 7 bases, J lost 3 bases, and 5 bases stayed unmatched. CDR3 size: 14 residues. Here the CDR3 reads CASGTGGLKETQYF. Written as DNA, the CDR3 is TGCGCCAGCGGGACAGGGGGTCTTAAAGAGACCCAGTACTTC.

The CDR3 nucleotides read TGTGCCAGCAGTGGGGGTGGGGGGGCTTTCTTT. Protein sequence: CASSGGGGAFF. The V gene is TRBV6-5, the J gene TRBJ1-1; possible D gene TRBD1, 5 bases. V was cut by 5 bases and J by 11 bases, with 12 bases left in between. The CDR3 runs to 11 residues. Germline-derived CDR1 and CDR2 are MNHEY and SVGAGI.

This sequence joins TRBV2 and TRBJ1-4, with TRBD1 identical over 8 bases. V lost 6 bases, J lost 7 bases, and 1 base stayed unmatched. CDR3 length: 12 amino acids. From germline, CDR1 is SNHLY and CDR2 FYNNEI. Written as DNA, the CDR3 is TGTGCCAGCAGCACAGGGGGTGAAAAACTGTTTTTT. It is translated as CASSTGGEKLFF.

The chain joins TRBV10-3 to TRBJ1-2; the D gene is possibly TRBD1 (6 bases). Germline lookup yields CDR1 ENHRY and CDR2 SYGVKD. The CDR3 runs to 15 residues. V dropped 0 bases and J dropped 6 bases, with 14 bases sitting between them. The CDR3 DNA sequence: TGTGCCATCAGTGAGTCTAGGCAGGGGTCGGATGGCTACACCTTC. Protein: CAISESRQGSDGYTF.

The CDR3 is CASSLVGSGNTIYF. The CDR3, as DNA: TGTGCCAGCAGCTTGGTCGGGTCTGGAAACACCATATATTTT. V and J are TRBV5-4 and TRBJ1-3, with unresolved D. The CDR3 has 14 residues. With 0 bases removed from V and 1 base from J, the gap between germline ends came to 5 bases. CDR1 and CDR2 (germline): SGHNT, YYREEE (reference sequence).

The chain employs TRBV5-1 and TRBJ2-3, with 9 bases matching TRBD2. Germline V gives CDR1 SGHRS, CDR2 YFSETQ. The V gene end was trimmed by 0 bases and the J gene end by 6 bases; junction bases not matched to a gene: 8. CDR3 length: 16 residues. In DNA form, the CDR3 reads TGCGCCAGCAGCTTGGGCGGCGGGGGGGCCGTTGATACGCAGTATTTT. Translated: CASSLGGGGAVDTQYF.

V usage is TRBV6-5 and J usage is TRBJ1-1; D is possibly TRBD1 (5 bases). The CDR3 contains 15 residues. Germline-derived CDR1 and CDR2 are MNHEY and SVGAGI. V was trimmed by 10 bases and J by 3 bases, leaving 21 bases between them. DNA for the CDR3: TGTGCCACCCATCCGACTCCTCGGGGGTACACTGAAGCTTTCTTT. This gives the protein CATHPTPRGYTEAFF.

The CDR3 protein is CASRGQPRGTDTQYF. DNA of the CDR3: TGTGCCAGCAGGGGACAGCCTCGGGGCACAGATACGCAGTATTTT. The rearrangement links TRBV2 to TRBJ2-3, with 7 bases identical to TRBD1. The CDR3 is made up of 15 amino acids. With V trimmed by 6 bases and J by 1 base, 7 bases remained unmatched. Germline CDR1 reads SNHLY; CDR2 reads FYNNEI. The whole variable domain, filled in from reference TRBV2 and TRBJ2-3, reads EPEVTQTPSHQVTQMGQEVILRCVPISNHLYFYWYRQILGQKVEFLVSFYNNEISEKSEIFDDQFSVERPDGSNFTLKIRSTKLEDSAMYFCASRGQPRGTDTQYFGPGTRLTVL.

CDR3 in DNA: TGTGCCAGCAGCTCGCCGGCCCACAGAAAGGGCACCGGGGAGCTGTTTTTT. Translation gives CASSSPAHRKGTGELFF. The genes are TRBV5-4 and TRBJ2-2; D is uncertain. The germline V gene encodes CDR1 SGHNT and CDR2 YYREEE (reference sequence). Deletions cut 3 bases from V and 4 bases from J, with 19 bases between. The CDR3 loop spans 17 amino acids.

This chain connects TRBV10-3 to TRBJ1-2, with D perhaps matching TRBD1 (6 bases). Trimming removed 8 bases from V and 8 bases from J, with 18 bases in between. Per the germline V gene, CDR1 is ENHRY and CDR2 is SYGVKD. The CDR3 has 13 amino acids. The CDR3 nucleotides read TGTGCCATCTCCATGCGGGGGGCGCGGGGCTACACCTTC. This gives the protein CAISMRGARGYTF.

V usage is TRBV18 and J usage is TRBJ2-7; D is undetermined. Per the germline V gene, CDR1 is KGHSH and CDR2 is LQKENI. The CDR3 spans 14 residues. The V gene lost 3 bases and the J gene lost 0 bases, with 9 bases spanning the gap. CDR3 sequence reads: CASSPAGSSYEQYF. In nucleotides, the CDR3 is TGTGCCAGCTCACCCGCCGGCAGCTCCTACGAGCAGTACTTC.

The V gene is TRBV5-5, the J gene TRBJ1-2, with 9 positions matching TRBD1. The trim removed 3 bases at V and 4 bases at J, leaving 10 bases unmatched. The CDR3 loop spans 16 amino acids. Germline values: CDR1 SGHKS, CDR2 YYEKEE (reference sequence). The CDR3 loop reads CASSSDFRDRAYGYTF. The DNA of the CDR3 is TGTGCCAGCAGCTCGGACTTCCGGGACAGGGCCTATGGCTACACCTTC. Full variable domain (missing parts from reference TRBV5-5 and TRBJ1-2): DAGVTQSPTHLIKTRGQQVTLRCSPISGHKSVSWYQQVLGQGPQFIFQYYEKEERGRGNFPDRFSARQFPNYSSELNVNALLLGDSALYLCASSSDFRDRAYGYTFGSGTRLTVV.

CDR3 nucleotide sequence: TGTGCCAGCAGCTCAGGGCCGGGGGCGTCCACAGATACGCAGTATTTT. It codes for CASSSGPGASTDTQYF. The rearrangement links TRBV5-4 to TRBJ2-3; D possibly matches TRBD1 or TRBD2 (6 bases each). The CDR3 extends over 16 amino acids. V lost 3 bases to trimming and J lost 2 bases, with 16 bases between them. Per the germline V gene, CDR1 is SGHNT and CDR2 is YYREEE (reference sequence).

This sequence joins TRBV30 and TRBJ1-5, with 10 bases matching TRBD1. Trimming at V came to 3 bases and at J to 4 bases, leaving 3 bases not matched to a gene. CDR1 is GTSNPN, CDR2 SVGIG, per germline (reference sequence). CDR3 length: 14 residues. CDR3 nucleotides: TGTGCCTGGAGCGGGGACAGGGGAAATCAGCCCCAGCATTTT. Encoded protein: CAWSGDRGNQPQHF.

The chain is built from TRBV5-4 and TRBJ2-7; D may be TRBD2 (6 bases). Per the germline V gene, CDR1 is SGHNT and CDR2 is YYREEE (reference sequence). Trimming took 0 bases from V and 0 from J, leaving 10 bases between them. The CDR3 consists of 15 residues. The CDR3 is CASSLAGTASYEQYF. In nucleotides, the CDR3 is TGTGCCAGCAGCTTGGCCGGGACTGCCTCCTACGAGCAGTACTTC. The full variable domain, rest sourced from reference TRBV5-4 and TRBJ2-7, is ETGVTQSPTHLIKTRGQQVTLRCSSQSGHNTVSWYQQALGQGPQFIFQYYREEENGRGNFPPRFSGLQFPNYSSELNVNALELDDSALYLCASSLAGTASYEQYFGPGTRLTVT.

This clone was counted once. The gene calls are TRBV11-2 and TRBJ2-2; weak D call: TRBD1 (6 bases). CDR1 is SGHAT, CDR2 FQNNGV, per germline. Trimming stripped 0 bases from V and 8 bases from J, with 13 bases between. The CDR3 totals 15 residues. The CDR3 sequence: CASSLETGLLGELFF. CDR3 bases: TGTGCCAGCAGCTTAGAGACAGGCCTCTTAGGGGAGCTGTTTTTT.

The rearrangement uses TRBV2 and TRBJ1-1; TRBD1 matches 8 bases. The trim removed 5 bases at V and 0 bases at J, leaving 5 bases unmatched. The germline V gene has CDR1 SNHLY and CDR2 FYNNEI. The CDR3 has 15 residues. The CDR3 nucleotides read TGTGCCAGCAGTAAAATGGGACAGGTGAACACTGAAGCTTTCTTT. The encoded protein is CASSKMGQVNTEAFF.

The chain combines TRBV7-8 with TRBJ2-1; D ambiguous. The CDR3 contains 13 residues. Per the germline V gene, CDR1 is SGHVS and CDR2 is FQNEAQ. The V and J ends lost 5 bases and 8 bases respectively, with 13 bases between them. CDR3 nucleotides: TGTGCCAGCAGCCCCCTGTTAAGCGATGAGCAGTTCTTC. Translated: CASSPLLSDEQFF.

CDR3 in DNA: TGCGCCAGCAGCCTATCAACAGGGGGTAATACTGGGGCCAACGTCCTGACTTTC. It codes for CASSLSTGGNTGANVLTF. V gene TRBV4-3 combines with J gene TRBJ2-6; 8 bases are shared with TRBD1. CDR3 size: 18 residues. Trimming at V came to 4 bases and at J to 2 bases, leaving 10 bases not matched to a gene. The germline V gene encodes CDR1 LGHNA and CDR2 YSLEER.

The CDR3 coding sequence is TGTGCCAGCAGTTCGACCGGGATCCAGTACTTC. Translation gives CASSSTGIQYF. The gene calls are TRBV28 and TRBJ2-5; D is possibly TRBD2 (5 bases). Trimming cost V 4 bases and J 10 bases, with 10 bases left between them. Germline assignment: CDR1 MDHEN and CDR2 SYDVKM. The CDR3 runs 11 residues.

The chain recombines TRBV27 with TRBJ1-5; 9 bases are shared with TRBD1. This CDR3 region has 15 residues. The V and J ends lost 6 bases and 5 bases, in that order; junction bases with no gene match: 8. Looked up from germline, CDR1 is MNHEY and CDR2 is SMNVEV (reference sequence). The CDR3 here is CASSPPTGGDQPQHF. The CDR3 DNA follows: TGTGCCAGCAGCCCCCCGACAGGGGGAGATCAGCCCCAGCATTTT.